The 27 T cell receptor beta chains listed next were all sequenced from one sample in a study of early T cells in non-severe SARS-CoV-2 infection. Via MiXCR, TCRdb re-called the 5' RACE reads, giving one row per CDR3 protein. The sample carries more than 95,000 distinct CDR3 sequences, 15% to 20% recorded once. Sequencing was carried out using whole blood. The receptors come from an adult who was a healthcare worker with PCR-confirmed SARS-CoV-2 infection or an uninfected control (not recorded which).

This chain joins TRBV28 and TRBJ2-7; 8 nucleotides agree with TRBD1. Germline CDR1 is MDHEN and CDR2 is SYDVKM. J lost 2 bases, V lost 6 bases, and 9 bases had no gene match. CDR3 size: 15 residues. CDR3 protein: CASSTPGGLTYEQYF. DNA of the CDR3: TGTGCCAGCAGCACTCCAGGGGGCCTAACCTACGAGCAGTACTTC. Supplemented by reference TRBV28 and TRBJ2-7, the full variable domain reads DVKVTQSSRYLVKRTGEKVFLECVQDMDHENMFWYRQDPGLGLRLIYFSYDVKMKEKGDIPEGYSVSREKKERFSLILESASTNQTSMYLCASSTPGGLTYEQYFGPGTRLTVT.

V gene TRBV21-1 combines with J gene TRBJ2-2; TRBD1 is the table's D call and was not checked against the DNA. TRBV21-1 is labeled a pseudogene. There are 19 residues in the CDR3. CDR3 nucleotides: TGTGCCAGCAGCAAAGCGACAGGGGGCGCGCTAAAGAACACCGGGGAGCTGTTTTTT. It translates to CASSKATGGALKNTGELFF.

In regard to this clonotype: A much larger clone lies one base from this, so it may be a read error. The chain couples TRBV6-6 to TRBJ2-2, with unresolved D. The CDR3 loop spans 13 amino acids. Germline V CDR1 and CDR2: MNHNY, SVGAGI (reference sequence). Written as DNA, the CDR3 is TGTGCCAACAGTTACCAGGACACCGGGGAGCTGTTTTTT. Translation: CANSYQDTGELFF.

This clonotype has only a few counts. V is TRBV5-1 and J is TRBJ1-1; 11 bases map to TRBD1. V dropped 3 bases and J dropped 5; count of bases not matched to a gene: 12. Per germline, CDR1 SGHRS and CDR2 YFSETQ. The CDR3 extends over 17 amino acids. The CDR3 region has the DNA TGCGCCAGCAGCTCGCACGCCGGACAGGGGGCCAGTACTGAAGCTTTCTTT. It specifies CASSSHAGQGASTEAFF.

This clonotype was recorded a few times. The chain has TRBV10-2 and TRBJ2-7; 8 bases line up with TRBD1. Germline values: CDR1 WSHSY, CDR2 SAAADI. This CDR3 is built from 12 residues. CDR3 amino acids: CGAGRGPYEQYF. In nucleotides, the CDR3 is TGCGGGGCAGGCAGGGGGCCGTACGAGCAGTACTTC.

There are many counts of this clonotype. V gene TRBV12-3 or TRBV12-4 combines with J gene TRBJ1-2, with D possibly being TRBD1 (5 bases). The V gene lost 4 bases and the J gene lost 6 bases, with 12 bases spanning the gap. This CDR3 comprises 13 residues. The CDR3 nucleotides read TGTGCCAGCAGTTCGGGACCTTGGAATGGCTACACCTTC. Its translation is CASSSGPWNGYTF.

J is TRBJ2-1 and V is TRBV28; D is possibly TRBD1 (6 bases). This CDR3 comprises 15 residues. The germline CDR1 and CDR2 sequences are MDHEN and SYDVKM. Trimming shortened V by 2 bases and J by 4 bases, and 12 bases separated the two germline ends. CDR3: CASSLVVTGYNEQFF. CDR3 sequence (DNA): TGTGCCAGCAGTTTAGTCGTGACAGGATACAATGAGCAGTTCTTC. Complete variable domain (other parts from reference TRBV28 and TRBJ2-1): DVKVTQSSRYLVKRTGEKVFLECVQDMDHENMFWYRQDPGLGLRLIYFSYDVKMKEKGDIPEGYSVSREKKERFSLILESASTNQTSMYLCASSLVVTGYNEQFFGPGTRLTVL.

This clonotype was counted ten times or more. CDR3 in DNA: TGTGCCATCAGTGAGAGGTATGAGAGCAATCAGCCCCAGCATTTT. Translation gives CAISERYESNQPQHF. V gene TRBV10-3 combines with J gene TRBJ1-5, with D unresolved. The CDR3 is 15 residues long. V lost 2 bases and J 1 base, leaving 9 bases between the germline ends. CDR1 and CDR2 from the germline V gene are ENHRY and SYGVKD.

This clonotype was counted a single time. The chain uses TRBV9 and TRBJ1-1; 8 nucleotides align to TRBD1. Unmatched junction bases numbered 10, after V lost 0 bases and J lost 6 bases. Germline V gene sequence: CDR1 SGDLS, CDR2 YYNGEE. The length of the CDR3 is 16 residues. The CDR3 region has the DNA TGTGCCAGCAGCGTAGGTGCTAGTGACAGGGGTTCTGAAGCTTTCTTT. Its protein is CASSVGASDRGSEAFF.

This clonotype has more than one count but fewer than ten. The gene calls are TRBV6-6 and TRBJ2-7; D gene unclear. This CDR3 region has 14 residues. V gave up 5 bases and J gave up 2 bases, with 13 bases separating them. Looked up from germline, CDR1 is MNHNY and CDR2 is SVGAGI (reference sequence). DNA of the CDR3: TGTGCCAGCAGTGCAAGCCTTTACCCCTACGAGCAGTACTTC. Translation gives CASSASLYPYEQYF.

This sequence joins TRBV5-1 and TRBJ2-1, with 7 bases fitting TRBD2. The ends lost 6 bases at V and 0 bases at J; junction bases unmatched: 9. Germline-derived CDR1 and CDR2 are SGHRS and YFSETQ. CDR3 size: 16 residues. CDR3 bases: TGCGCCAGCACAAGAGGGCGGGAGACCTCCTACAATGAGCAGTTCTTC. It yields the protein CASTRGRETSYNEQFF. Using reference TRBV5-1 and TRBJ2-1 for the parts outside the CDR3, the full variable domain is KAGVTQTPRYLIKTRGQQVTLSCSPISGHRSVSWYQQTPGQGLQFLFEYFSETQRNKGNFPGRFSGRQFSNSRSEMNVSTLELGDSALYLCASTRGRETSYNEQFFGPGTRLTVL.

J is TRBJ2-3 and V is TRBV12-3 or TRBV12-4, with D possibly being TRBD2 (6 bases). CDR3 length equals 15 residues. Trimming stripped 7 bases from V and 0 bases from J, with 14 bases between. The CDR3 sequence is CASKKGLLSTDTQYF. For the CDR3, the DNA is TGTGCCAGCAAGAAGGGACTGCTAAGCACAGATACGCAGTATTTT.

The chain carries TRBV24-1 and TRBJ2-1, with D possibly matching TRBD1 (6 bases). The V gene's germline CDR1 is KGHDR and CDR2 SFDVKD. This CDR3 has 13 amino acids. Deletions cut 1 base from V and 10 bases from J, with 10 bases between. The CDR3 DNA is TGTGCCACCAGTGATTTTCAGGGGCTGGAGCAGTTCTTC. Translated, it gives CATSDFQGLEQFF.

This clonotype was seen ten or more times. This rearrangement joins TRBV19 to TRBJ2-3, with D perhaps matching TRBD1 or TRBD2 (5 bases each). The V and J ends lost 5 bases and 6 bases respectively, with 12 bases between them. The CDR3 contains 13 residues. Germline lookup yields CDR1 LNHDA and CDR2 SQIVND (reference sequence). CDR3 sequence: CASSPLRGDTQYF. CDR3 nucleotides: TGTGCCAGTAGTCCTCTGAGGGGTGATACGCAGTATTTT.

This clonotype was picked up a small number of times. This chain connects TRBV29-1 to TRBJ1-2, with 9 bases fitting TRBD1. The CDR3 is 12 residues long. CDR1 and CDR2 from the germline V gene are SQVTM and ANQGSEA. The J segment lost 4 bases and the V segment lost 6 bases, leaving 3 bases of the junction unmatched. The chain's CDR3 is CSVDRGAYGYTF. In DNA form, the CDR3 reads TGCAGCGTGGACAGGGGCGCCTATGGCTACACCTTC.

V is TRBV27 and J is TRBJ1-1; D unclear. Germline V gene lookup returns CDR1 MNHEY and CDR2 SMNVEV (reference sequence). The CDR3 spans 14 residues. The V and J ends lost 5 bases and 1 base respectively, with 11 bases between them. Written as DNA, the CDR3 is TGTGCCAGCAGTCCCCCGGCCCCGAACACTGAAGCTTTCTTT. Translated: CASSPPAPNTEAFF.

This clonotype was counted a few times. The chain recombines TRBV30 with TRBJ2-1; TRBD2 matches 10 bases. Trimming at V came to 4 bases and at J to 6 bases, leaving 6 bases not matched to a gene. The CDR3 totals 14 residues. Germline V gene lookup returns CDR1 GTSNPN and CDR2 SVGIG (reference sequence). The CDR3: CAWNSGRPRNEQFF. The CDR3 bases are TGTGCCTGGAATAGCGGGAGGCCCCGCAATGAGCAGTTCTTC.

This clonotype was seen a few times. The chain couples TRBV7-9 to TRBJ2-7, with TRBD2 matching 11 bases. Germline loops: CDR1 SEHNR, CDR2 FQNEAQ (reference sequence). V gave up 5 bases and J gave up 2 bases; unmatched junction bases: 14. The CDR3 loop spans 18 amino acids. The chain's CDR3 is CASSISDRLAGGPYEQYF. In nucleotides, the CDR3 is TGTGCCAGCAGCATTAGTGACCGTTTAGCGGGAGGGCCCTACGAGCAGTACTTC.

The gene calls are TRBV27 and TRBJ2-7, with D tentatively TRBD1 or TRBD2 (5 bases each). The CDR3 contains 14 residues. The ends were cut back, 5 bases at V and 5 bases at J, with 16 bases in the middle. Germline loops: CDR1 MNHEY, CDR2 SMNVEV (reference sequence). CDR3 bases: TGTGCCAGCAGTCCCCGGGGCAGCAGCCACGAGCAGTACTTC. Protein: CASSPRGSSHEQYF.

This clonotype has a handful of counts. The rearrangement uses TRBV18 and TRBJ2-5; tentatively, D is TRBD2 (5 bases). CDR1 KGHSH and CDR2 LQKENI come from the germline V gene. With 0 bases removed from V and 2 bases from J, the gap between germline ends came to 10 bases. There are 15 residues in the CDR3. This chain's CDR3 is CASSPPGSSQETQYF. The CDR3 DNA reads TGTGCCAGCTCACCACCTGGGAGCTCACAAGAGACCCAGTACTTC.

This clonotype was seen ten or more times. This chain uses TRBV28 with TRBJ2-7; D perhaps matches TRBD1 (6 bases). The germline gives CDR1 MDHEN, CDR2 SYDVKM. Trimming removed 7 bases at V and 3 bases at J, with 16 bases between. The length of the CDR3 is 14 residues. DNA for the CDR3: TGTGCCAGCACCCCCGTGACAGGACTCTACGAGCAGTACTTC. It translates to CASTPVTGLYEQYF.

The chain couples TRBV29-1 to TRBJ1-1, with unresolved D. CDR3 length: 11 residues. Trimming shortened V by 3 bases and J by 7 bases, and 9 bases separated the two germline ends. Germline lookup yields CDR1 SQVTM and CDR2 ANQGSEA. CDR3 residues: CSVDKAHEAFF. In DNA form, the CDR3 reads TGCAGCGTTGATAAGGCCCATGAAGCTTTCTTT. Full variable domain (missing parts from reference TRBV29-1 and TRBJ1-1): SAVISQKPSRDICQRGTSLTIQCQVDSQVTMMFWYRQQPGQSLTLIATANQGSEATYESGFVIDKFPISRPNLTFSTLTVSNMSPEDSSIYLCSVDKAHEAFFGQGTRLTVV.

The J gene is TRBJ2-6, the V gene TRBV13; TRBD1 matches at 8 bases. The germline V gene has CDR1 PRHDT and CDR2 FYEKMQ (reference sequence). V lost 4 bases to trimming and J lost 0 bases; unmatched junction nucleotides: 8. This CDR3 comprises 18 residues. CDR3 DNA: TGTGCCAGCAGCTCAGACAGGGGTCGGATCTCTGGGGCCAACGTCCTGACTTTC. Its translation is CASSSDRGRISGANVLTF.

The CDR3 is CASILLAGRSYNEQFF. CDR3 in DNA: TGTGCCAGCATTCTTTTAGCGGGGCGATCCTACAATGAGCAGTTCTTC. The rearrangement joins TRBV5-6 to TRBJ2-1; 8 positions match TRBD2. The germline gives CDR1 SGHDT, CDR2 YYEEEE. The CDR3 is 16 amino acids. With V trimmed by 6 bases and J by 1 base, 9 bases remained unmatched.

The J gene is TRBJ2-7, the V gene TRBV6-2 or TRBV6-3, with D perhaps matching TRBD2 (5 bases). The CDR3 has 15 amino acids. Germline assignment: CDR1 MNHEY and CDR2 SVGEGT. V gave up 0 bases and J gave up 3 bases, with 12 bases separating them. Here the CDR3 reads CASSYSEGRDYEQYF. For the CDR3, the DNA is TGTGCCAGCAGTTACTCCGAAGGGAGAGACTACGAGCAGTACTTC.

This clonotype was seen more than once but under ten times. The chain combines TRBV10-3 with TRBJ2-1; D ambiguous. The germline V and J ends were trimmed by 4 bases and 9 bases, with 13 bases remaining between them. Per the germline V gene, CDR1 is ENHRY and CDR2 is SYGVKD. The CDR3 totals 13 residues. The CDR3 DNA is TGTGCCATCAGTGGTCCAGCAGCCGGTGAGCAGTTCTTC. It codes for CAISGPAAGEQFF.

In its sample, this clonotype was seen many times. This chain uses TRBV28 with TRBJ1-1; D not certain. V shed 2 bases and J shed 6 bases, with 10 bases lying between them. Germline assignment: CDR1 MDHEN and CDR2 SYDVKM. The CDR3 covers 13 residues. CDR3 nucleotides: TGTGCCAGCAGTTTAGGGAGTCGCGCTGAAGCTTTCTTT. Protein: CASSLGSRAEAFF.